These T cell receptor beta chains were read from a single sample in a study of Graves' ophthalmopathy and Graves' hyperthyroidism. MiXCR, run by TCRdb on the multiplex PCR reads, gives a single entry per CDR3 protein. This table holds under 60,000 distinct CDR3 sequences, around 50% found once. The sequenced sample consisted of peripheral blood. Every receptor here comes from an adult woman with Graves' ophthalmopathy. CDR3s include the opening cysteine and the closing phenylalanine or tryptophan. Fields, in order: J gene, clone size, V gene, D gene, CDR3 DNA, CDR3 protein. D genes are given only for firm matches. The size entry is marked missing in some rows and otherwise reads once, few, many or a size class.

TRBJ1-2	NA	TRBV10-3	TRBD1	TGTGCCATCAGTGTCACGCCGGGACAGGGGATTCGAGATGGCTACACCTTC	CAISVTPGQGIRDGYTF
TRBJ2-5	NA	TRBV9	NA	TGTGCCAGCAGCCCCCAGTCGGGGCCCCAAGAGACCCAGTACTTC	CASSPQSGPQETQYF
TRBJ1-5	NA	TRBV5-4	NA	TGTGCCAGCAAAAGAGGGGCGGCACCCCAAAAGCCCCAGCATTTT	CASKRGAAPQKPQHF
TRBJ2-3	NA	TRBV25-1	TRBD2	TGTGCCTCTTGCAGGGCTAGCGGCTCAGATACGCAGTATTTT	CASCRASGSDTQYF
TRBJ2-7	NA	TRBV10-3	TRBD1	TGTGCCATCAATTTAAACAGGGGACAGTACGAGCAGTACTTC	CAINLNRGQYEQYF
TRBJ1-4	many	TRBV3-1	NA	TGTGCCAGCAGCCAAGGCCAGGGAGGGGGAAAACTGTTTTTT	CASSQGQGGGKLFF
TRBJ2-1	NA	TRBV25-1	TRBD2	TGTGCCAGCAGTGTCGACACCGGGACTAGCGGGCACAATGAGCAGTTCTTC	CASSVDTGTSGHNEQFF
TRBJ1-4	many	TRBV5-1	NA	TGCGCCAGCAGCTTGGGGACCGTAACTAATGAAAAACTGTTTTTT	CASSLGTVTNEKLFF
TRBJ2-7	NA	TRBV2	NA	TGTGCCAGCAGTCCGAGACAGGTTACCTACAATGAGCAGTACTTC	CASSPRQVTYNEQYF
TRBJ2-2	many	TRBV24-1	NA	TGTGCCACCAGTGACACCGCTCGAAGTGGGCTTGTCGGGGAGCTGTTTTTT	CATSDTARSGLVGELFF
TRBJ2-1	many	TRBV5-6	NA	TGTGCCAGCAGCCGCCTGGCGCGGGTAAACAATGAGCAGTTCTTC	CASSRLARVNNEQFF
TRBJ2-3	many	TRBV5-6	TRBD2	TGTGCCAGCAACCTACGGGGGGGGCGCACAGATACGCAGTATTTT	CASNLRGGRTDTQYF
TRBJ2-7	many	TRBV4-2	TRBD2	TGTGCCAGCAGCCAAGCCCTTAGCGGGAGCCCACGCGAGCAGTACTTC	CASSQALSGSPREQYF
TRBJ2-3	NA	TRBV2	TRBD2	TGTGCCAGCAGCCCAAGGACTAGCGGAAGCACAGATACGCAGTATTTT	CASSPRTSGSTDTQYF
TRBJ1-2	many	TRBV28	TRBD1	TGTGCCAGCAGTCCTACGGACAGGGGTTATGGCTACACCTTC	CASSPTDRGYGYTF
TRBJ2-2	many	TRBV7-3	TRBD1	TGTGCCAGCAGCCCTGCAGGGGGGAACACCGGGGAGCTGTTTTTT	CASSPAGGNTGELFF
TRBJ1-6	many	TRBV6-5	NA	TGTGCCAGCAGTTCTACTCGGGATTCACCCCTCCACTTT	CASSSTRDSPLHF
TRBJ2-7	NA	TRBV11-2	NA	TGTGCCAGCAGGGGTCCGGGGCTAGGCTCCTACGAGCAGTACTTC	CASRGPGLGSYEQYF
TRBJ2-1	medium-sized	TRBV2	NA	TGTGCCAGCATAATCAATGAGCAGTTCTTC	CASIINEQFF
TRBJ1-5	NA	TRBV7-8	TRBD1	TGTGCCAGCAGCTTAAAGGGGGCTGGAGGTCCAGTGGGTCAAGAGACCCAGCATTTT	CASSLKGAGGPVGQETQHF
TRBJ2-7	NA	TRBV24-1	TRBD2	TGTGCCACCAGCAATCGGGGGGGCGGCTACGAGCAGTACTTC	CATSNRGGGYEQYF
TRBJ1-1	once	TRBV7-7	NA	TGTGCTAGCAGGATGCCCCGATCCCGAACGACTGAAGCTTTCTTT	CASRMPRSRTTEAFF
TRBJ2-3	NA	TRBV20-1	NA	TGCAGTGCTGGGGCGGGGCCCGCGACAGATACGCAGTATTTT	CSAGAGPATDTQYF
TRBJ1-4	NA	TRBV19	NA	TGTGCCAGTCCTTGGGGGCGCAATGAAGAACTGTTTTTT	CASPWGRNEELFF